A single sample is the source of the 27 T cell receptor beta chains below, sequenced in a study of graft-versus-host responses after intestinal transplantation. The assay was immunoSEQ multiplex PCR, and TCRdb's table has in-frame clones only and misses some. The sample consists of about 2,000 clones, around 40% of them appearing once. Co-plating was performed using around 200,000 CFSE-labeled responder cells and around 200,000 irradiated, violet-dye-labeled stimulator cells. Specimen: alloreactive CD8+ T cells from a mixed lymphocyte reaction culture, collected before transplantation. This sample's subset: CFSE-low proliferating T cells sorted from roughly 6-day pre-transplant mixed lymphocyte reaction (GvH or HvG direction). The origin of the receptors is a human patient who was an organ donor for intestinal transplantation.

The V and J genes are TRBV7-9 and TRBJ2-7; D gene uncertain. The length of the CDR3 is 13 residues. The V gene's germline CDR1 is SEHNR and CDR2 FQNEAQ (reference sequence). V lost 1 base to trimming and J lost 9 bases, with 13 bases between them. The CDR3 region is CASSLDTGSVQYF. Here the CDR3 DNA reads TGTGCCAGCAGCTTAGATACCGGGTCAGTGCAGTACTTC.

This clone showed up just a few times. CDR3 amino acids: CASSLGVSAKNIQYF. CDR3 bases: TGTGCCAGCAGTTTAGGGGTTTCGGCCAAAAACATTCAGTACTTC. The chain has TRBV28 and TRBJ2-4; D unresolved. V shed 2 bases and J shed 1 base, with 9 bases lying between them. The CDR3 loop spans 15 amino acids. Per germline, CDR1 MDHEN and CDR2 SYDVKM.

The chain joins TRBV19 to TRBJ1-5; TRBD1 aligns across 11 bases. Germline V gene sequence: CDR1 LNHDA, CDR2 SQIVND (reference sequence). After removal of 5 bases from V and 7 bases from J, the junction contained 7 bases not matched to a gene. This CDR3 has 15 amino acids. The CDR3 spells CASSPYGTGGQPQHF. CDR3 bases: TGTGCCAGTAGTCCATACGGGACAGGGGGACAGCCCCAGCATTTT.

The chain employs TRBV9 and TRBJ2-2; tentatively, D is TRBD2 (6 bases). Trimming removed 1 base at V and 0 bases at J, with 13 bases between. The CDR3 sequence is 17 residues long. Germline lookup yields CDR1 SGDLS and CDR2 YYNGEE. The CDR3 here is CASSVPVAGPNTGELFF. The CDR3 DNA follows: TGTGCCAGCAGCGTACCCGTGGCGGGGCCGAACACCGGGGAGCTGTTTTTT.

As DNA, the CDR3 is TGTGCCAGCAGGGCAGGGGGGAACACTGAAGCTTTCTTT. It is translated as CASRAGGNTEAFF. J is TRBJ1-1 and V is TRBV6-1; 7 bases align to TRBD1. The CDR3 consists of 13 residues. J gave up 1 base and V 6 bases, and 2 bases lay outside the gene matches. Germline assignment: CDR1 MNHNS and CDR2 SASEGT.

The chain joins TRBV10-2 to TRBJ1-1; 7 positions match TRBD1. This CDR3 spans 14 amino acids. The germline V gene encodes CDR1 WSHSY and CDR2 SAAADI. Trimming took 8 bases from V and 1 from J; bases not matched to a gene: 7. CDR3 sequence reads: CASYFRGGNTEAFF. In DNA form, the CDR3 reads TGCGCCAGCTACTTCAGGGGGGGGAACACTGAAGCTTTCTTT.

This clone was detected only a few times. CDR3: CASSQPGQGIEKLFF. The CDR3 DNA reads as TGCGCCAGCAGCCAACCGGGCCAAGGAATCGAAAAACTGTTTTTT. The J gene is TRBJ1-4, the V gene TRBV4-1; D ambiguous. The CDR3 has 15 residues. The V and J ends lost 2 bases and 8 bases respectively, with 15 bases between them. Germline CDR1 is MGHRA and CDR2 is YSYEKL.

About this clone: A much larger clone sits a single nucleotide away, making a read error possible. This chain connects TRBV29-1 to TRBJ1-2; weak D call: TRBD1 (5 bases). The germline gives CDR1 SQVTM, CDR2 ANQGSEA. CDR3 length equals 12 residues. CDR3 in DNA: TGCAGCGTTGTAGGGGATAACTATAGCTACACCTTC. Encoded protein: CSVVGDNYSYTF.

This clone was picked up a small number of times. The rearrangement uses TRBV7-3 and TRBJ1-5; 8 bases are shared with TRBD1. CDR3 length equals 15 residues. Germline lookup yields CDR1 SGHTA and CDR2 FQGTGA. The V segment lost 2 bases and the J segment 4 bases; nucleotides outside the gene matches: 4. CDR3 residues: CASSLAGTGNQPQHF. In DNA, the CDR3 is TGTGCCAGCAGCTTAGCGGGGACAGGTAATCAGCCCCAGCATTTT.

In its sample, this clone is medium-sized. V and J are TRBV19 and TRBJ2-7; 8 nucleotides match TRBD2. The V segment lost 1 base and the J segment 4 bases; nucleotides outside the gene matches: 12. Germline CDR1 reads LNHDA; CDR2 reads SQIVND (reference sequence). The CDR3 spans 17 residues. CDR3 coding DNA: TGTGCCAGTAGTATAGCCGTCGGGGGAGCGGGGGAATACGAGCAGTACTTC. This gives the protein CASSIAVGGAGEYEQYF.

The chain uses TRBV6-1 and TRBJ2-6; no definite D call. The CDR3 is 13 amino acids. Trimming shortened V by 5 bases and J by 0 bases, and 2 bases separated the two germline ends. From germline, CDR1 is MNHNS and CDR2 SASEGT. This CDR3 reads CASSSSGANVLTF. The CDR3, as DNA: TGTGCCAGCAGTTCCTCTGGGGCCAACGTCCTGACTTTC.

J is TRBJ2-7 and V is TRBV27; the match to TRBD1 covers 7 bases. The CDR3 has 15 amino acids. Germline-derived CDR1 and CDR2 are MNHEY and SMNVEV (reference sequence). The ends lost 2 bases at V and 3 bases at J; junction bases unmatched: 7. This chain's CDR3 is CASSLVLGQIYEQYF. CDR3 nucleotide sequence: TGTGCCAGCAGTTTAGTGTTGGGACAGATCTACGAGCAGTACTTC.

The CDR3 nucleotides read TGTGCCAGCAGTTACCGGGACAGGGGGCACGAGCAGTACTTC. It translates to CASSYRDRGHEQYF. This sequence joins TRBV6-5 and TRBJ2-7, with 12 bases fitting TRBD1. Germline CDR1 and CDR2: MNHEY and SVGAGI. This CDR3 is built from 14 residues. V was clipped by 2 bases and J by 5 bases; unmatched bases: 1.

V gene TRBV15 combines with J gene TRBJ1-1; 7 bases are shared with TRBD1. V was clipped by 0 bases and J by 4 bases; unmatched bases: 5. CDR1 is LNHNV, CDR2 YYDKDF, per germline (reference sequence). The length of the CDR3 is 15 residues. CDR3 loop: CATSRDRGISTEAFF. The CDR3 DNA sequence: TGTGCCACCAGCAGAGACAGGGGGATTAGCACTGAAGCTTTCTTT.

This clone showed up just a few times. The V call is TRBV5-4, the J call TRBJ1-2, with no clear D. The germline gives CDR1 SGHNT, CDR2 YYREEE (reference sequence). The CDR3 sequence is 15 residues long. Trimming shortened V by 0 bases and J by 7 bases, and 16 bases separated the two germline ends. CDR3 in DNA: TGTGCCAGCAGCTTGGAGGGATTTTTTAACGGTGGCTACACCTTC. Translated, it gives CASSLEGFFNGGYTF.

Sample share makes this clone medium-sized. The chain has TRBV4-1 and TRBJ1-2; D is unresolved. The germline gives CDR1 MGHRA, CDR2 YSYEKL. Between the trimmed V and J ends, which lost 1 base and 5 bases, there was a span of 8 bases. The CDR3 runs 13 residues. CDR3 protein: CASSQGTPYGYTF. DNA of the CDR3: TGCGCCAGCAGCCAAGGAACGCCATATGGCTACACCTTC.

This clone appeared a single time. V is TRBV7-9 and J is TRBJ1-6; the D is unclear. CDR3 length: 14 residues. V lost 1 base to trimming and J lost 6 bases, with 7 bases between them. Germline V gene data show CDR1 as SEHNR and CDR2 as FQNEAQ (reference sequence). CDR3 amino acids: CASSLDGLNSPLHF. CDR3 coding DNA: TGTGCCAGCAGCTTAGACGGCCTTAATTCACCCCTCCACTTT.

The V and J genes are TRBV10-3 and TRBJ1-1, with no clear D. Per germline, CDR1 ENHRY and CDR2 SYGVKD. Trimming shortened V by 0 bases and J by 9 bases, and 17 bases separated the two germline ends. The CDR3 totals 15 residues. The CDR3 loop reads CAISESIRRKPKAFF. Here the CDR3 DNA reads TGTGCCATCAGTGAGTCGATCCGGAGGAAACCCAAAGCTTTCTTT.

The V gene is TRBV7-9, the J gene TRBJ2-7; no definite D call. This CDR3 spans 13 amino acids. Germline values: CDR1 SEHNR, CDR2 FQNEAQ (reference sequence). The V and J ends lost 0 bases and 1 base respectively, with 4 bases between them. CDR3 DNA: TGTGCCAGCAGCTTAGCCCTATCCTACGAGCAGTACTTC. Amino acid sequence: CASSLALSYEQYF.

This sequence joins TRBV5-1 and TRBJ2-7; D remains ambiguous. The ends were cut back, 2 bases at V and 4 bases at J, with 10 bases in the middle. Looked up from germline, CDR1 is SGHRS and CDR2 is YFSETQ. This CDR3 has 13 residues. The CDR3 DNA is TGCGCCAGCAGCTTCGGGTCGGGTTACGAGCAGTACTTC. Residues: CASSFGSGYEQYF.

This sequence joins TRBV5-1 and TRBJ2-2; D perhaps matches TRBD1 (6 bases). Germline V CDR1 and CDR2: SGHRS, YFSETQ. The CDR3 loop spans 16 amino acids. The ends were cut back, 0 bases at V and 4 bases at J, with 13 bases in the middle. CDR3 DNA: TGCGCCAGCAGCTTGGGGCCAGGGGCCACCACCGGGGAGCTGTTTTTT. Residues: CASSLGPGATTGELFF.

The chain joins TRBV4-1 to TRBJ2-1; no definite D call. Trimming pared 4 bases from V and 4 bases from J, leaving 8 bases between. There are 13 residues in the CDR3. Germline V CDR1 and CDR2: MGHRA, YSYEKL. As DNA, the CDR3 is TGCGCCAGCAGCCCGGCGGTGTACAATGAGCAGTTCTTC. It specifies CASSPAVYNEQFF.

J is TRBJ2-1 and V is TRBV15; 11 nucleotides line up with TRBD2. The CDR3 spans 15 residues. Per germline, CDR1 LNHNV and CDR2 YYDKDF (reference sequence). J was trimmed by 9 bases and V by 0 bases; bases with no gene match: 4. Here the CDR3 reads CATSREILAGGEQFF. In nucleotides, the CDR3 is TGTGCCACCAGCAGAGAGATCCTAGCGGGGGGTGAGCAGTTCTTC.

The chain recombines TRBV18 with TRBJ1-1, with a weak D call TRBD1 (6 bases). CDR1 is KGHSH, CDR2 LQKENI, per germline. The CDR3 sequence is 15 residues long. The V gene lost 2 bases and the J gene lost 2 bases, with 12 bases spanning the gap. CDR3 sequence: CASSPGGTPNTEAFF. In DNA, the CDR3 is TGTGCCAGCTCACCAGGGGGGACACCTAACACTGAAGCTTTCTTT.

V is TRBV4-1 and J is TRBJ2-7; D unclear. Germline lookup yields CDR1 MGHRA and CDR2 YSYEKL. Trimming cost V 1 base and J 0 bases, with 10 bases left between them. The CDR3 runs to 15 residues. CDR3 DNA: TGCGCCAGCAGCCAAGTGCCAGGCAGCTCCTACGAGCAGTACTTC. It codes for CASSQVPGSSYEQYF.

The CDR3 coding sequence is TGTGCCAGCAGCTTCAACTGGCAGGGGTCTAACTATGGCTACACCTTC. Translation gives CASSFNWQGSNYGYTF. The chain uses TRBV4-2 and TRBJ1-2, with TRBD1 as a possible D gene (6 bases). V dropped 5 bases and J dropped 0 bases, with 16 bases sitting between them. The CDR3 length is 16 residues. The germline V gene has CDR1 LGHNA and CDR2 YNFKEQ.

This clone was seen only a few times. The DNA for the CDR3 is TGTGCCAGCAGTTCTAGGGGCGAGGATAGCAATCAGCCCCAGCATTTT. Translated, it gives CASSSRGEDSNQPQHF. The chain uses TRBV28 and TRBJ1-5, with a tentative D call TRBD1 (5 bases). CDR3 size: 16 residues. Germline CDR1 and CDR2: MDHEN and SYDVKM. The V and J ends lost 4 bases and 0 bases respectively, with 13 bases between them.